The rows below give T cell receptor beta chains drawn from one sample of a study of OX40 agonist ivuxolimab in advanced cancers. Sequenced by immunoSEQ multiplex PCR; TCRdb stores in-frame clones only, minus some. Among roughly 86,000 clones, about 87% were seen once, and the ten largest hold nearly 7.5%. The source material was CD4+ or CD8+ T cells sorted from blood, sampled in a trial of the OX40 agonist ivuxolimab. The receptor set was obtained from an adult with an advanced solid tumor such as melanoma, head and neck, liver or kidney cancer. The CDR3 runs from the conserved cysteine through the conserved F or W. A D gene is named only where the DNA matches it firmly. Part of the rows lack a size; the others show once, few, many or a class for expanded clones.

cdr3_nt	cdr3_aa	d_call	v_call	j_call	clone_size
TGTGCCAGCAGCCCCTCCGGGAGAGGGAAAGAGACCCAGTACTTC	CASSPSGRGKETQYF	-	TRBV5-4	TRBJ2-5	-
TGTGCCAGCAGTCACGGCCCCTACGAGCAGTACTTC	CASSHGPYEQYF	-	TRBV27	TRBJ2-7	once
TGTGCCAGCAGCATTAGAAGGGCTGGGGAAAAACTGTTTTTT	CASSIRRAGEKLFF	-	TRBV21-1	TRBJ1-4	once
TGTGCCAGCAGCTTAGGTGAATGGAACACCATATATTTT	CASSLGEWNTIYF	-	TRBV13	TRBJ1-3	-
TGTGCCAGCAGCTTGGCTGGGGAGGGCTACACCTTC	CASSLAGEGYTF	-	TRBV5-5	TRBJ1-2	-
TGTGCCAGCAGTGTACAGGGGGCAGGGCAGTACTTC	CASSVQGAGQYF	TRBD1	TRBV28	TRBJ2-7	-
TGTGCCTGGAGTGTAAGGAATAACTATGGCTACACCTTC	CAWSVRNNYGYTF	-	TRBV30	TRBJ1-2	-
TGTGCCAGCAGTTTATCAGTCCAGCCCCAAATGCAGTTCTTC	CASSLSVQPQMQFF	-	TRBV27	TRBJ2-1	-
TGTGCCAGCAGGGTTGCTGTGGCCGAGACCCAGTACTTC	CASRVAVAETQYF	-	TRBV5-6	TRBJ2-5	-
TGTGCCAGCAGCTTGGGAGGGGCGGTCTACGAGCAGTACTTC	CASSLGGAVYEQYF	-	TRBV5-4	TRBJ2-7	-
TGTGCCAGCAGCTTGGGCCTCCAAAACATTCAGTACTTC	CASSLGLQNIQYF	-	TRBV5-6	TRBJ2-4	-
TGTGCCAGCAGTCAGACGGGGGGACAGACCCAGTACTTC	CASSQTGGQTQYF	TRBD2	TRBV7-9	TRBJ2-5	once
TGTGCCAGCAGCTTAGGGGTTAGCGGGACGACCCCAGATACGCAGTATTTT	CASSLGVSGTTPDTQYF	TRBD2	TRBV11-3	TRBJ2-3	-
TGTGCCAGCAGCTTAACGTGGGGATCCGACGAGCAGTACTTC	CASSLTWGSDEQYF	-	TRBV11-1	TRBJ2-7	-
TGTGCCAGCAGTTTATTCGGGATAAACACTGAAGCTTTCTTT	CASSLFGINTEAFF	-	TRBV28	TRBJ1-1	once
TGTGCCAGCAGCTCGTCAGGGGATCTCCGGGAGACCCAGTACTTC	CASSSSGDLRETQYF	-	TRBV7-3	TRBJ2-5	-
TGTGCCAGCAGGGCCCTTGAGAACACTGAAGCTTTCTTT	CASRALENTEAFF	-	TRBV6-5	TRBJ1-1	-
TGTGCCAGCAGTCTAATGGTAGACGAAAAACTGTTTTTT	CASSLMVDEKLFF	-	TRBV28	TRBJ1-4	-
TGCGCCAGCAGCCAAGGGTATGGCGGGAGCTCCTACGAGCAGTACTTC	CASSQGYGGSSYEQYF	TRBD2	TRBV4-1	TRBJ2-7	-
TGTGCCAGCTCACCACCGGGGGGCACCATATATTTT	CASSPPGGTIYF	-	TRBV18	TRBJ1-3	-
TGTGCCAGCAGTGAATACGGTAACACCGAAGCTTTCTTT	CASSEYGNTEAFF	-	TRBV6-1	TRBJ1-1	-
TGTGCCAGCAGCGCACTTCCCGGCAGGGACACTGAAGCTTTCTTT	CASSALPGRDTEAFF	-	TRBV9	TRBJ1-1	-
TGTGCCAGCAGTTACTCGGCCAGCTATGGCTACACCTTC	CASSYSASYGYTF	-	TRBV6-6	TRBJ1-2	-
TGTGCCAGCAGCCTCGGACAGGGCGTCAGCTACGAGCAGTACTTC	CASSLGQGVSYEQYF	TRBD1	TRBV2	TRBJ2-7	-
TGTGCCAGCAGCCATCACAGTATTTCAGGGGTAAATGAAAAACTGTTTTTT	CASSHHSISGVNEKLFF	-	TRBV14	TRBJ1-4	once
TGTGCCAGCAGCCTAGCGGGGGGAGATTCACCCCTCCACTTT	CASSLAGGDSPLHF	-	TRBV27	TRBJ1-6	-
TGTGCCAGCAGTTACGGGGGCTATTCGGCGAACACTGAAGCTTTCTTT	CASSYGGYSANTEAFF	-	TRBV6-6	TRBJ1-1	-
TGTGCCAGCAGTTTATACGGGGAGCTGTTTTTT	CASSLYGELFF	-	TRBV27	TRBJ2-2	once
TGTGCCAGTAGTATACGGGGGGATTCACCCCTCCACTTT	CASSIRGDSPLHF	-	TRBV19	TRBJ1-6	-
TGTGCCAGCAGCATCCTACAGGAGGATGGCTACACCTTC	CASSILQEDGYTF	-	TRBV7-9	TRBJ1-2	-
TGTGCCAGCAGCTCAATATGGGGGAGCTCCTACGAGCAGTACTTC	CASSSIWGSSYEQYF	-	TRBV7-9	TRBJ2-7	-
TGTGCCAGCAGCACAGAGCTCCACCCCTACAATGAGCAGTTCTTC	CASSTELHPYNEQFF	-	TRBV7-9	TRBJ2-1	-
TGTGCCAGTTCGACGGGGGACTCAGAGACCCAGTACTTC	CASSTGDSETQYF	-	TRBV28	TRBJ2-5	-
TGTGCCACGGGGGGAGAGAACGAAAAACTGTTTTTT	CATGGENEKLFF	-	TRBV10-3	TRBJ1-4	-
TGCGCCAGCAGCGGCGTCTCAGGGGGCGGGGGCTACACCTTC	CASSGVSGGGGYTF	TRBD1	TRBV5-1	TRBJ1-2	-
TGTGCCACCAGCCCACCCGATTCCGAGGGGGAGCAGTACTTC	CATSPPDSEGEQYF	-	TRBV15	TRBJ2-7	-
TGTGCCAGCAGCCCAGGCCGGTACGAGCAGTACTTC	CASSPGRYEQYF	-	TRBV11-1	TRBJ2-7	-
TGTGCCAGCACTACCGGACAGGCGAGTTCACCCCTCCACTTT	CASTTGQASSPLHF	TRBD1	TRBV27	TRBJ1-6	-
TGTGCCAGCAGTCTCCTAGCGGGAGAGGGGTACGAGCAGTACTTC	CASSLLAGEGYEQYF	TRBD2	TRBV6-5	TRBJ2-7	-
TGTGCCAGCAGCCAATGGGGGGGCACTGAAGCTTTCTTT	CASSQWGGTEAFF	-	TRBV16	TRBJ1-1	-
TGTGCCAGTAGTATTTTCCAGGGGAACAATGAGCAGTTCTTC	CASSIFQGNNEQFF	-	TRBV19	TRBJ2-1	-
TGTGCCAGCAGCTTGAGAGACGGGCCCCAGCATTTT	CASSLRDGPQHF	-	TRBV5-4	TRBJ1-5	-
TGTGCCACCATGCGGGGACAGGGAACTGGGGCCAACGTCCTGACTTTC	CATMRGQGTGANVLTF	TRBD1	TRBV6-6	TRBJ2-6	-
TGTGCCAGCTCACTCGGGACTAGCGGGAGTGGGATCTACGAGCAGTACTTC	CASSLGTSGSGIYEQYF	TRBD2	TRBV18	TRBJ2-7	-
TGTGCCAGCAGCCGACCGAGAATAGGGAGCAATCAGCCCCAGCATTTT	CASSRPRIGSNQPQHF	-	TRBV6-4	TRBJ1-5	-
TGTGCCAGCAGCTTAGATTTAGGCAGGAGTAATGAAAAACTGTTTTTT	CASSLDLGRSNEKLFF	-	TRBV7-9	TRBJ1-4	-
TGTGCCAGCAAAAAACAGGGGGCGGGCACCGGGGAGCTGTTTTTT	CASKKQGAGTGELFF	TRBD1	TRBV6-5	TRBJ2-2	-
TGTGCCAGCAGTGTAGGGACTGATAATGAAAAACTGTTTTTT	CASSVGTDNEKLFF	-	TRBV2	TRBJ1-4	-
TGTGCCATCAGTGAGTCGTCTAGCGTCGTCTACGAGCAGTACTTC	CAISESSSVVYEQYF	-	TRBV10-3	TRBJ2-7	-
TGTGCCAGCAGCTCAACAGGGGGAGCCTATGGCTACACCTTC	CASSSTGGAYGYTF	TRBD1	TRBV7-9	TRBJ1-2	-
TGTGCCAGCAGCCTATTGGGACAGGGAAAGGGCGGGGAGCTGTTTTTT	CASSLLGQGKGGELFF	TRBD1	TRBV27	TRBJ2-2	-